The 10 T cell receptor beta chains below all came from one sample that was sequenced in a study of early T cells in non-severe SARS-CoV-2 infection. Each CDR3 protein is one row after TCRdb ran MiXCR on the 5' RACE reads. The sample shows 36,000 or so distinct CDR3 sequences, roughly 4.5% of them seen only once. Sequencing was done on a sample of whole blood. Receptors originate from an adult who was a healthcare worker with PCR-confirmed SARS-CoV-2 infection or an uninfected control (not recorded which).

This clonotype was observed many times. The V call is TRBV5-1, the J call TRBJ2-1; D is perhaps TRBD1 (5 bases). With 4 bases removed from V and 3 bases from J, the gap between germline ends came to 8 bases. The germline V gene encodes CDR1 SGHRS and CDR2 YFSETQ. The CDR3 runs 13 residues. The CDR3 region has the DNA TGCGCCAGCAGCCCCAGGGACTACAATGAGCAGTTCTTC. Its protein product is CASSPRDYNEQFF. The full variable domain, in which reference TRBV5-1 and TRBJ2-1 provide the parts outside the CDR3, is KAGVTQTPRYLIKTRGQQVTLSCSPISGHRSVSWYQQTPGQGLQFLFEYFSETQRNKGNFPGRFSGRQFSNSRSEMNVSTLELGDSALYLCASSPRDYNEQFFGPGTRLTVL.

This clonotype was picked up many times. This sequence joins TRBV7-9 and TRBJ2-7, with TRBD2 as a possible D gene (6 bases). This CDR3 has 13 residues. Trimming removed 4 bases at V and 4 bases at J, with 11 bases between. CDR1 is SEHNR, CDR2 FQNEAQ, per germline (reference sequence). The CDR3 loop reads CASSSPGEYEQYF. The CDR3 region has the DNA TGTGCCAGCAGCTCCCCGGGGGAGTACGAGCAGTACTTC. Full variable domain (rest looked up from reference TRBV7-9 and TRBJ2-7): DTGVSQNPRHKITKRGQNVTFRCDPISEHNRLYWYRQTLGQGPEFLTYFQNEAQLEKSRLLSDRFSAERPKGSFSTLEIQRTEQGDSAMYLCASSSPGEYEQYFGPGTRLTVT.

This clonotype was picked up many times. The chain recombines TRBV6-1 with TRBJ2-3; D not resolved. CDR1 and CDR2 from the germline V gene are MNHNS and SASEGT. V gave up 2 bases and J gave up 10 bases, with 7 bases separating them. This CDR3 spans 11 amino acids. This CDR3 is CASSEQAAQYF. The CDR3 DNA reads as TGTGCCAGCAGTGAACAGGCCGCGCAGTATTTT.

This clonotype was recorded at least ten times. This chain connects TRBV11-3 to TRBJ2-7; D uncertain. The CDR3 is 14 residues long. Germline V gene data show CDR1 as SGHNT and CDR2 as YENEEA. V lost 6 bases to trimming and J lost 0 bases, with 12 bases between them. CDR3 residues: CASSESRSSYEQYF. In DNA, the CDR3 is TGTGCCAGCAGTGAGAGCAGGAGCTCCTACGAGCAGTACTTC.

This clonotype occurred many times. The chain has TRBV12-3 or TRBV12-4 and TRBJ1-2; unclear D gene. The CDR3 has 13 amino acids. V dropped 2 bases and J dropped 0 bases, with 4 bases sitting between them. The CDR3 DNA is TGTGCCAGCAGTTTAACAGCTAACTATGGCTACACCTTC. Protein product: CASSLTANYGYTF.

This clonotype was recorded at least ten times. The chain links TRBV18 to TRBJ2-5; D not certain. This CDR3 has 11 amino acids. The V end was cut by 6 bases, the J end by 5 bases, with 7 bases between. Germline-derived CDR1 and CDR2 are KGHSH and LQKENI. The CDR3 coding sequence is TGTGCCAGCTCGCGTTTCGAGACCCAGTACTTC. Translation: CASSRFETQYF.

This clonotype has ten or more counts. The V gene is TRBV12-3 or TRBV12-4, the J gene TRBJ2-3; 8 nucleotides agree with TRBD2. Trimming at V came to 6 bases and at J to 9 bases, leaving 5 bases not matched to a gene. The CDR3 covers 12 residues. Here the CDR3 DNA reads TGTGCCAGCAGCCTAACTAGCGGAACGCAGTATTTT. Amino acids: CASSLTSGTQYF.

In its sample, this clonotype was seen many times. This chain's CDR3 is CASSQGQGYAGELFF. DNA of the CDR3: TGTGCCAGCAGCCAAGGGCAGGGCTACGCCGGGGAGCTGTTTTTT. The chain carries TRBV14 and TRBJ2-2; TRBD1 is a possible D gene (5 bases). CDR3 size: 15 residues. Trimming took 1 base from V and 6 from J, leaving 12 bases between them. CDR1 is SGHDN and CDR2 is FVKESK in the germline V gene.

The CDR3 region has the DNA TGCAGCGCGGACAGCATGAACACTGAAGCTTTCTTT. It encodes CSADSMNTEAFF. The chain links TRBV29-1 to TRBJ1-1, with TRBD1 as a possible D gene (6 bases). Germline CDR1 and CDR2: SQVTM and ANQGSEA. The CDR3 is 12 amino acids. Between the trimmed V and J ends, which lost 7 bases and 0 bases, there was a span of 9 bases.

The chain couples TRBV9 to TRBJ2-1; the match to TRBD2 covers 8 bases. CDR1 and CDR2 (germline): SGDLS, YYNGEE. The CDR3 length is 14 residues. Trimming at V came to 3 bases and at J to 2 bases, leaving 1 base not matched to a gene. CDR3 nucleotide sequence: TGTGCCAGCAGCGGCGGGGGGACCTACAATGAGCAGTTCTTC. This encodes CASSGGGTYNEQFF.